The source of this T cell receptor (beta chain) is a study of shared clonotypes between healthy human individuals. Study background: Researchers assigned three CD4 naive, three CD4 memory, two CD8 naive and one CD8 memory plate to each donor. Findings and caveats of the study: Non-shared clonotypes displayed generation probabilities falling below those of clonotypes present in all four donors. Larger richness was generally estimated for naive than memory subsets. Having only a few donors restricted how much genetic and exposure-history diversity was captured.

On this clone: Antigen specificity is unknown.

Trimming shortened V by 5 bases and J by 4 bases, and 14 bases separated the two germline ends. This CDR3 spans 14 amino acids. Germline V lookup: CDR1 MDHEN, CDR2 SYDVKM. TCRdb keeps only in-frame clones here, not all; method: immunoSEQ multiplex PCR. This sample carries under 1,900,000 clones, less than 99% of them seen once, and the ten largest clones take over 0.3%. This TCR derives from a man aged 30 to 45 in good health. The specimen sequenced was naive CD4+ T cells sorted from blood. The subset is: CD45RA+ positively selected. The chain employs TRBV28 and TRBJ1-1; D is ambiguous. The CDR3 DNA is TGTGCCAGCAGTAGCCTCTCTTGGGGCACTGAAGCTTTCTTT. Translated: CASSSLSWGTEAFF.